This T cell receptor beta chain originates from a study of response to subunit inactivated influenza vaccine. Findings and limits, study-wide: Few additional T cells are recruited per seasonal influenza vaccination, authors suggested.

As for this clonotype: The target antigen is unknown.

TCRdb analysed the RT-PCR reads with MiXCR anew, one entry per CDR3 protein. The table includes 600,000 to 850,000 distinct CDR3 sequences, around 15% detected once. This receptor was taken from a man aged 45 to 65 who received an inactivated influenza vaccine. The source was PBMCs from blood, collected approximately 15 days before vaccination.

The CDR3 DNA is TGTGCCACCAGCAGAGCGTACTCCTACAATGAGCAGTTCTTC. Protein product: CATSRAYSYNEQFF. The chain carries TRBV15 and TRBJ2-1, with D unresolved. With 1 base removed from V and 0 bases from J, the gap between germline ends came to 4 bases. From germline, CDR1 is LNHNV and CDR2 YYDKDF (reference sequence). This CDR3 spans 14 amino acids.